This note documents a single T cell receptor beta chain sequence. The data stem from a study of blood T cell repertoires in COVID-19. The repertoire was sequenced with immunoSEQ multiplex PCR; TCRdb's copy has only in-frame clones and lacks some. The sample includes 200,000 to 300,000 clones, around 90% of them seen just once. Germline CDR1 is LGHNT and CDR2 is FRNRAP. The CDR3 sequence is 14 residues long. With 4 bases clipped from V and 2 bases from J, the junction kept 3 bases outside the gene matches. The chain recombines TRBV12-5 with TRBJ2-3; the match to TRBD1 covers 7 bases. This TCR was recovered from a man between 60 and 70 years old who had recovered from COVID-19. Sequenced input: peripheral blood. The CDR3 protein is CASGSGQITDTQYF. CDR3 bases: TGTGCTAGTGGTTCGGGACAGATCACAGATACGCAGTATTTT.